The source of this TCR beta chain is a study of blood T cell repertoires in COVID-19 (dated by TCRdb to about 2020). About the investigation overall: Samples from collaborators originated in the United States, Italy and Spain and spanned both the acute and convalescent phases of COVID-19. The material from the prospective study consisted of cDNA or gDNA derived from T cells, B-cell-depleted T cells, or PBMCs. Subjects who had been exposed to COVID-19, were actively infected with it, or had recovered from it provided the deeply sampled blood TCRbeta repertoires that made up the dataset. The repertoires were released in a freely available public database intended as a resource for research on the immune response to SARS-CoV-2. Samples came from the ongoing ImmuneRACE study (first 160 participants) plus 1,254 subjects from 6 global collaborators. Sample metadata almost always included a de-identified subject ID, COVID-19 status, age in years and sex. Where available, HLA class I and class II types were obtained from metadata supplied by the sample provider rather than from assay-based typing. Summary of the overall study and its limitations: The amount of clinical and demographic metadata varied by source and participant and was provided uncurated.

TCRbeta CDR3 regions were amplified from genomic DNA using the immunoSEQ Assay, a bias-controlled multiplex PCR. On the authors' methods: The number of nucleated cells in each sample was estimated by amplification of reference gene primers within the assay. Sequence reads were collapsed and filtered to measure the absolute abundance of every unique TCRbeta CDR3 rearrangement. For each sample, productive Simpson clonality was calculated as the square root of Simpson's diversity index over productive rearrangements. TCRdb carries this immuneACCESS record with in-frame sequences only. Its versions omit some clonotypes, under half of them owing to an unresolved V gene in the studies checked, with the rest unexplained. V, J and clone size derive from that table, while D and trimming were established from the DNA sequence. Recorded for this sample are approximately 81,000 clones; 89% of them occurred a single time. Of the sample, approximately 12% is held by the ten largest clones.

For this clone: This receptor's antigen is unknown. The sample holds no much larger clone one base away, and base qualities are not on file.

Collaborating institutions collected whole blood in K2EDTA tubes following their own protocols. Collaborator samples were shipped for TCRbeta analysis as frozen whole blood, isolated PBMCs, or DNA extracted from either sample type. The sequencing input was peripheral blood. This sequence originates from a man aged 65 to 79 with active or convalescent COVID-19.

The encoded CDR3 is CASSPGTGVQPQHF. Here is the DNA: TGTGCCAGCAGCCCAGGGACAGGGGTTCAGCCCCAGCATTTT. The chain links TRBV5-4 with TRBJ1-5; 10 nucleotides in the junction match TRBD1. The CDR3 contains 14 residues, cysteine and phenylalanine counted. Left in the record is the CDR3 DNA by itself, 42 bases read in frame from the first base. As encoded in the germline V gene (reference sequence), CDR1 is SGHNT while CDR2 is YYREEE. Germline trimming: 4 bases from V, 6 bases from J; junction bases outside gene matches: 4.